The clone carrying this T cell receptor beta chain was observed at least ten times. The data stem from a study of blood T cell repertoires in COVID-19. The CDR3 length is 15 residues. After removal of 5 bases from V and 7 bases from J, the junction contained 13 bases not matched to a gene. Germline CDR1 reads MNHEY; CDR2 reads SVGAGI. Some clones are missing from TCRdb's copy, which holds only in-frame ones; the method was immunoSEQ multiplex PCR. There are about 200,000 clones in the sample; roughly 86% occur only once, and roughly 5% lies in the top ten. The sequenced material came from peripheral blood. The source of this sequence is a woman in her 70s with active or convalescent COVID-19. The gene calls are TRBV6-5 and TRBJ2-7; 8 positions match TRBD2. CDR3 sequence reads: CASSNPIAGWIEQYF. CDR3 coding DNA: TGTGCCAGCAGTAACCCGATAGCGGGGTGGATTGAGCAGTACTTC.